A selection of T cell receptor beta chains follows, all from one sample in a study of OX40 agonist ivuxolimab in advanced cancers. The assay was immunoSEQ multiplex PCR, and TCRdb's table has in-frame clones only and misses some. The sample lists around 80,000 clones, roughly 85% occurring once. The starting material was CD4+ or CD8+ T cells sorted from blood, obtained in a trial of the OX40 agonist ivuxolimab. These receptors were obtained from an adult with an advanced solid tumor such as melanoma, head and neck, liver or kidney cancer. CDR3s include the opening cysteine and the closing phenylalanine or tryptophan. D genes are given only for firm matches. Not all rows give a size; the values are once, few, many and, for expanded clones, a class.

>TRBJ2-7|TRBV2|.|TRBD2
TGTGCCAGCAGGACACTAGCGGGGGCCTACGAGCAGTACTTC
CASRTLAGAYEQYF
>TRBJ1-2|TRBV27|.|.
TGTGCCAGCAGTCCCGACAGGCTCTATGGCTACACCTTC
CASSPDRLYGYTF
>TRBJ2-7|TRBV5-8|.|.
TGTGCCAGCAGCCATCGCGTCTCCTACGAGCAGTACTTC
CASSHRVSYEQYF
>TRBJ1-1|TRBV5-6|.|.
TGTGCCAGCAGCTCAGACGACAGTAGCCGTGAAGCTTTCTTT
CASSSDDSSREAFF
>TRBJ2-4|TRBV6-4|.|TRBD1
TGTGCCAGCAGTGACCTCCTAGACAGGGCGAAAAACATTCAGTACTTC
CASSDLLDRAKNIQYF
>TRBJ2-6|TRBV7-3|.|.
TGTGCCAGCACCTCCACGGGGTCTGGGGCCAACGTCCTGACTTTC
CASTSTGSGANVLTF
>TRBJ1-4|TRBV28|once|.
TGTGCCAGCAGTTCGACAGTGGTTAATGAAAAACTGTTTTTT
CASSSTVVNEKLFF
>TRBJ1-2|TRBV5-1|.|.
TGCGCCAGCAGCTTGGGGCAGGCCGCCTATGGCTACACCTTC
CASSLGQAAYGYTF
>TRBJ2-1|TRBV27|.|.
TGTGCCAGCGGTTACGGGCGGCCTGGCGTCAATGAGCAGTTCTTC
CASGYGRPGVNEQFF
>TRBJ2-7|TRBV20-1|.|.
TGCAGTGCCCGGACGGGTTACGAGCAGTACTTC
CSARTGYEQYF
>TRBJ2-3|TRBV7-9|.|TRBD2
TGTGCCAGCAGCTTAGTGGCGGGGGGGCCTGACACAGATACGCAGTATTTT
CASSLVAGGPDTDTQYF
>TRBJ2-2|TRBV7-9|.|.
TGTGCCAGCAGCCCCCGGGGACACATGAACACCGGGGAGCTGTTTTTT
CASSPRGHMNTGELFF
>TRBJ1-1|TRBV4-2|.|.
TGTGCCAGCAGCCGGACGGGGAACACTGAAGCTTTCTTT
CASSRTGNTEAFF
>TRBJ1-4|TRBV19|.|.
TGTGCCAGTAGTTCTGAACTCAAAAAACTGTTTTTT
CASSSELKKLFF
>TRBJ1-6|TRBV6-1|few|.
TGTGCCAGCAGCCGGGATGACGGGGATTCACCCCTCCACTTT
CASSRDDGDSPLHF
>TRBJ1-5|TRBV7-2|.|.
TGTGCCAGCAGCCCTAACAGGGATCAGCCCCAGCATTTT
CASSPNRDQPQHF
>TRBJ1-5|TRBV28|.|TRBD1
TGTGCCAGCAGTTCGCAGTCCGGGACAGGGGGGTATCAGCCCCAGCATTTT
CASSSQSGTGGYQPQHF
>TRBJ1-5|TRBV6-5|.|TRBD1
TGTGCCAGCAGTTACTCGATGACAGGGAATCAGCCCCAGCATTTT
CASSYSMTGNQPQHF
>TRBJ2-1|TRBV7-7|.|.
TGTGCTAGCAGCTTAGGGTCCCCCCAGTTCTTC
CASSLGSPQFF
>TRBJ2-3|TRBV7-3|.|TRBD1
TGTGCCAGCAGCATCGACAGGGATTCAGATACGCAGTATTTT
CASSIDRDSDTQYF